This passage covers 32 T cell receptor beta chains from one sample sequenced in a study of control samples from healthy donors and cancer patients. Clones were sequenced by immunoSEQ multiplex PCR, and TCRdb holds only the in-frame ones, with some missing. The table has 50,000 or so clones, approximately 85% seen once; the top ten hold approximately 3.8%. Sequences were obtained from blood. These receptors came from a man between 45 and 60 years old in good health.

The rearrangement joins TRBV2 to TRBJ2-7; 7 positions agree with TRBD2. After removal of 8 bases from V and 0 bases from J, the junction contained 13 bases not matched to a gene. Germline V gene sequence: CDR1 SNHLY, CDR2 FYNNEI. This CDR3 comprises 16 residues. DNA of the CDR3: TGTGCCAGCTCTAACGGAGTGGCGGGGGTCTCCTACGAGCAGTACTTC. It yields the protein CASSNGVAGVSYEQYF.

The rearrangement links TRBV11-2 to TRBJ2-1, with D unclear. The ends were cut back, 0 bases at V and 2 bases at J, with 11 bases in the middle. The germline CDR1 and CDR2 sequences are SGHAT and FQNNGV. The CDR3 has 16 amino acids. CDR3 DNA sequence: TGTGCCAGCAGCTTAGATCCATGGCAGACCTACAATGAGCAGTTCTTC. It yields the protein CASSLDPWQTYNEQFF.

The gene calls are TRBV30 and TRBJ2-3, with 10 bases fitting TRBD2. The CDR3 is 15 amino acids. Germline-derived CDR1 and CDR2 are GTSNPN and SVGIG (reference sequence). V was pared by 6 bases and J by 4 bases, with 10 bases of the junction left unmatched. CDR3 in amino acids: CACRGLADGSDTQYF. The DNA of the CDR3 is TGTGCCTGCCGCGGACTAGCGGATGGGTCAGATACGCAGTATTTT. Full variable domain (missing parts from reference TRBV30 and TRBJ2-3): SQTIHQWPATLVQPVGSPLSLECTVEGTSNPNLYWYRQAAGRGLQLLFYSVGIGQISSEVPQNLSASRPQDRQFILSSKKLLLSDSGFYLCACRGLADGSDTQYFGPGTRLTVL.

The chain carries TRBV2 and TRBJ2-4, with 9 positions matching TRBD2. V lost 1 base and J lost 3; bases outside the gene matches: 10. The CDR3 length is 18 residues. Germline CDR1 reads SNHLY; CDR2 reads FYNNEI. The CDR3 protein is CASSEGGSGSDGKNIQYF. The CDR3 bases are TGTGCCAGCAGTGAAGGAGGTAGCGGGAGCGATGGCAAAAACATTCAGTACTTC.

Regarding this clone: One end of the junction is discordant with germline, which a read error may explain. The chain couples TRBV6-1 to TRBJ2-2; D gene unclear. Germline CDR1 reads MNHNS; CDR2 reads SASEGT. The CDR3 contains 13 residues. The CDR3 DNA reads as TGTGCCAGCAGTCAAGCTAAGACCGGGGAGCTGTTTTTT. Residues: CASSQAKTGELFF.

The V call is TRBV28, the J call TRBJ1-4; perhaps TRBD1 as D (5 bases). The V gene's germline CDR1 is MDHEN and CDR2 SYDVKM. V lost 5 bases, J lost 3 bases, and 7 bases lay in between. The CDR3 loop spans 13 amino acids. DNA of the CDR3: TGTGCCAGCAGTCCAGGGCCTAATGAAAAACTGTTTTTT. Translation gives CASSPGPNEKLFF.

The CDR3 DNA reads as TGTGCCAGCAGCTCTGGCGGGAGGGCCCAAGAGACCCAGTACTTC. Protein product: CASSSGGRAQETQYF. The chain couples TRBV11-3 to TRBJ2-5, with TRBD2 matching over 9 bases. CDR3 size: 15 residues. The V gene end was trimmed by 4 bases and the J gene end by 1 base; junction bases not matched to a gene: 4. Germline values: CDR1 SGHNT, CDR2 YENEEA. The complete variable domain, with remaining parts taken from reference TRBV11-3 and TRBJ2-5, reads EAGVVQSPRYKIIEKKQPVAFWCNPISGHNTLYWYLQNLGQGPELLIRYENEEAVDDSQLPKDRFSAERLKGVDSTLKIQPAELGDSAVYLCASSSGGRAQETQYFGPGTRLLVL.

The chain employs TRBV3-1 (or the pseudogene TRBV3-2) and TRBJ1-6, with 7 nucleotides matching TRBD1. The CDR3 contains 15 residues. Germline V lookup: CDR1 LGHDT, CDR2 YNNKEL (reference sequence). V shed 1 base and J 9 bases; nucleotides not matched to a gene: 6. The CDR3: CASSQGQGRGSPLHF. The CDR3 region has the DNA TGTGCCAGCAGCCAAGGACAGGGTAGAGGTTCACCCCTCCACTTT.

In nucleotides, the CDR3 is TGTGCCAGCAGCCCAGACAGGGTGGAGACCCAGTACTTC. It encodes CASSPDRVETQYF. V is TRBV7-3 and J is TRBJ2-5; 7 nucleotides line up with TRBD1. The germline gives CDR1 SGHTA, CDR2 FQGTGA. This CDR3 is built from 13 residues. Germline trimming cut 5 bases from V and 5 bases from J; bases unmatched to any gene: 5.

The V and J genes are TRBV7-3 and TRBJ1-5; D is ambiguous. The CDR3 contains 15 residues. V gave up 1 base and J gave up 4 bases, with 11 bases separating them. The V gene's germline CDR1 is SGHTA and CDR2 FQGTGA. CDR3 in amino acids: CASSLSGGPNQPQHF. The CDR3, as DNA: TGTGCCAGCAGCTTAAGTGGCGGGCCTAATCAGCCCCAGCATTTT.

The V gene is TRBV6-6, the J gene TRBJ2-7, with 11 positions matching TRBD1. The germline CDR1 and CDR2 sequences are MNHNY and SVGAGI (reference sequence). The ends lost 7 bases at V and 3 bases at J; junction bases unmatched: 8. The CDR3 consists of 15 residues. In DNA form, the CDR3 reads TGTGCCAGCAACCCGGGGGGACAGGGGGACTACGAGCAGTACTTC. This sequence encodes CASNPGGQGDYEQYF.

The chain couples TRBV6-5 to TRBJ1-1; possible D gene TRBD1, 5 bases. CDR1 and CDR2 (germline): MNHEY, SVGAGI. V lost 11 bases, J lost 0 bases, and 19 bases lay in between. The CDR3 loop spans 15 amino acids. CDR3 nucleotides: TGTGCCTCCATTAATGGGGGTCTCATGAACACTGAAGCTTTCTTT. Protein sequence: CASINGGLMNTEAFF.

CDR3 bases: TGTGCCAGCAGCTCGACAGAGAATGAAAAACTGTTTTTT. Residues: CASSSTENEKLFF. This rearrangement joins TRBV7-9 to TRBJ1-4, with D possibly TRBD1 on 5 matching bases. The CDR3 runs to 13 residues. Germline V gene data show CDR1 as SEHNR and CDR2 as FQNEAQ (reference sequence). Trimming cost V 4 bases and J 5 bases, with 8 bases left between them.

This rearrangement joins TRBV5-1 to TRBJ1-5, with D unclear. The CDR3 contains 14 residues. V dropped 5 bases and J dropped 6 bases, with 15 bases sitting between them. Germline V CDR1 and CDR2: SGHRS, YFSETQ. CDR3 residues: CASSFDRGGQPQHF. The CDR3 nucleotides are TGCGCCAGCAGTTTTGACCGGGGTGGTCAGCCCCAGCATTTT. The full variable domain, completed using reference TRBV5-1 and TRBJ1-5, is KAGVTQTPRYLIKTRGQQVTLSCSPISGHRSVSWYQQTPGQGLQFLFEYFSETQRNKGNFPGRFSGRQFSNSRSEMNVSTLELGDSALYLCASSFDRGGQPQHFGDGTRLSIL.

The chain's CDR3 is CASSLEGNTIYF. The CDR3 DNA is TGTGCCAGCAGCTTAGAGGGAAACACCATATATTTT. The chain carries TRBV7-9 and TRBJ1-3, with D uncertain. The CDR3 has 12 residues. V was shortened by 1 base and J by 4 bases, with 2 bases between the two germline ends. Looked up from germline, CDR1 is SEHNR and CDR2 is FQNEAQ (reference sequence).

The chain employs TRBV4-3 and TRBJ2-6, with D perhaps matching TRBD1 (5 bases). In germline, CDR1 is LGHNA, CDR2 YSLEER. V was cut by 1 base and J by 0 bases, with 13 bases left in between. The CDR3 is 18 residues long. The CDR3 loop reads CASSQAGQGSSGANVLTF. The CDR3 DNA follows: TGCGCCAGCAGCCAAGCCGGGCAGGGCAGCTCTGGGGCCAACGTCCTGACTTTC.

The rearrangement uses TRBV6-5 and TRBJ1-2; tentative D call: TRBD1 (6 bases). This CDR3 spans 14 amino acids. Germline V gives CDR1 MNHEY, CDR2 SVGAGI. Trimming shortened V by 6 bases and J by 2 bases, and 13 bases separated the two germline ends. CDR3 nucleotide sequence: TGTGCCAGCAGGCACAGGGAAGGAAACTATGGCTACACCTTC. It is translated as CASRHREGNYGYTF.

This chain uses TRBV4-3 with TRBJ2-6, with 7 positions matching TRBD1. CDR1 is LGHNA, CDR2 YSLEER, per germline. This CDR3 region has 16 residues. Germline trimming cut 4 bases from V and 7 bases from J; bases unmatched to any gene: 10. The CDR3 DNA follows: TGCGCCAGCAGCCCCTCACAGGGGAAATTAGCCAACGTCCTGACTTTC. Its translation is CASSPSQGKLANVLTF.

The chain recombines TRBV14 with TRBJ2-1, with 14 bases aligning to TRBD2. The J segment lost 10 bases and the V segment lost 5 bases, leaving 7 bases of the junction unmatched. Germline assignment: CDR1 SGHDN and CDR2 FVKESK. The CDR3 consists of 15 residues. CDR3 amino acids: CASSAGLAGGTEQFF. DNA of the CDR3: TGTGCCAGCAGCGCCGGACTAGCGGGAGGTACCGAGCAGTTCTTC.

The V gene is TRBV29-1, the J gene TRBJ2-6, with a possible D match to TRBD1 (6 bases). Looked up from germline, CDR1 is SQVTM and CDR2 is ANQGSEA. V was clipped by 4 bases and J by 0 bases, with 13 bases between them. The CDR3 totals 16 residues. In nucleotides, the CDR3 is TGCAGCGTTGTGGGACACCGAGACTCTGGGGCCAACGTCCTGACTTTC. This codes for CSVVGHRDSGANVLTF.

The genes are TRBV6-5 and TRBJ1-6, with unresolved D. The CDR3 extends over 12 amino acids. The germline V gene has CDR1 MNHEY and CDR2 SVGAGI. V lost 9 bases and J lost 10, with 13 bases in between. The CDR3 nucleotides are TGTGCCAGTGGAATGGAAAGCTCACCCCTCCACTTT. Amino acid sequence: CASGMESSPLHF.

This clone was counted a few times. CDR3 region: CASSRGISGANVLTF. For the CDR3, the DNA is TGTGCCAGTAGTCGCGGCATCTCTGGGGCCAACGTCCTGACTTTC. The chain combines TRBV19 with TRBJ2-6; no clear D gene. V gave up 5 bases and J gave up 0 bases, with 8 bases separating them. Germline lookup yields CDR1 LNHDA and CDR2 SQIVND (reference sequence). This CDR3 is built from 15 residues.

This clone appeared a single time. The chain couples TRBV2 to TRBJ2-1; 11 nucleotides agree with TRBD2. Per the germline V gene, CDR1 is SNHLY and CDR2 is FYNNEI. The CDR3 is made up of 15 amino acids. With 11 bases clipped from V and 6 bases from J, the junction kept 12 bases outside the gene matches. The CDR3 region is CASPVGLAGGNEQFF. The CDR3 coding sequence is TGTGCCTCCCCGGTCGGGCTAGCGGGAGGCAATGAGCAGTTCTTC.

The CDR3: CATSSHTGATTDTQYF. The CDR3 nucleotides read TGTGCCACCAGCAGCCACACAGGGGCCACCACAGATACGCAGTATTTT. V usage is TRBV15 and J usage is TRBJ2-3; 7 bases match TRBD1. This CDR3 spans 16 amino acids. Germline CDR1 is LNHNV and CDR2 is YYDKDF (reference sequence). J lost 2 bases, V lost 3 bases, and 8 bases had no gene match.

The rearrangement links TRBV4-3 to TRBJ2-1; 7 nucleotides agree with TRBD2. Trimming removed 1 base from V and 11 bases from J; junction bases left unmatched: 5. This CDR3 is 13 amino acids long. CDR1 is LGHNA and CDR2 is YSLEER in the germline V gene. Written as DNA, the CDR3 is TGCGCCAGCAGCCAAGTGGGCGGGAGTAAGCAGTTCTTC. Its protein is CASSQVGGSKQFF.

The J gene is TRBJ2-3, the V gene TRBV21-1; whether TRBD1, the table's D call, matches the DNA was not checked. TRBV21-1 has pseudogene status. This CDR3 region has 18 residues. The DNA of the CDR3 is TGTGCCAGCAGCAACTCGGACAGGGGGCTCCTGGGCACAGATACGCAGTATTTT. It encodes CASSNSDRGLLGTDTQYF.

This chain uses TRBV6-2 or TRBV6-3 with TRBJ2-7, with 8 bases aligning to TRBD2. Trimming cost V 2 bases and J 1 base; bases outside gene matches: 4. Germline CDR1 and CDR2: MNHEY and SVGEGT. The CDR3 totals 15 residues. CDR3 sequence: CASSYIGGRSYEQYF. The DNA of the CDR3 is TGTGCCAGCAGTTACATTGGCGGGAGGTCCTACGAGCAGTACTTC.

The table lists this clone with a count of one. The rearrangement uses TRBV2 and TRBJ1-2; possibly TRBD1 for D (5 bases). Germline CDR1 is SNHLY and CDR2 is FYNNEI. This CDR3 has 14 amino acids. The V gene lost 4 bases and the J gene lost 3 bases, with 12 bases spanning the gap. The CDR3 sequence is CASSVTRVDYGYTF. As DNA, the CDR3 is TGTGCCAGCAGTGTAACCAGGGTTGACTATGGCTACACCTTC.

The rearrangement links TRBV5-6 to TRBJ2-3; D may be TRBD1 (5 bases). Germline V CDR1 and CDR2: SGHDT, YYEEEE. V was shortened by 4 bases and J by 6 bases, with 18 bases between the two germline ends. The length of the CDR3 is 15 residues. The CDR3 bases are TGTGCCAGCAGCGCCCAGGGCTTTGGCCCTGATACGCAGTATTTT. Its translation is CASSAQGFGPDTQYF.

The J gene is TRBJ1-6, the V gene TRBV28; TRBD1 might be the D (6 bases). Trimming cost V 6 bases and J 2 bases, with 17 bases left between them. Germline V gene sequence: CDR1 MDHEN, CDR2 SYDVKM. The CDR3 is made up of 17 amino acids. The CDR3 DNA is TGTGCCAGCAGAGTGGGCCTGTGGGGGCCCTATAATTCACCCCTCCACTTT. Its translation: CASRVGLWGPYNSPLHF.

The CDR3 reads CASSQPGHGYTF. The CDR3 nucleotides read TGTGCCAGCAGTCAGCCGGGACATGGCTACACCTTC. The V call is TRBV6-5, the J call TRBJ1-2; tentatively, D is TRBD1 (5 bases). The CDR3 sequence is 12 residues long. Deletions cut 5 bases from V and 6 bases from J, with 10 bases between. Per germline, CDR1 MNHEY and CDR2 SVGAGI.

In this sample, this clone turned up once. The V and J genes are TRBV28 and TRBJ2-5, with D perhaps matching TRBD1 (6 bases). Trimming left V 5 bases short and J 4 bases short, with 11 bases between. Germline loops: CDR1 MDHEN, CDR2 SYDVKM. The CDR3 covers 13 residues. The CDR3 nucleotides are TGTGCCAGCAGTAACAGGGAGTCAGAGACCCAGTACTTC. Residues: CASSNRESETQYF.